A selection of T cell receptor beta chains follows, all from one sample in a study of spatial heterogeneity in lung cancer. MiXCR, run by TCRdb on the 5' RACE reads, gives a single entry per CDR3 protein. Seen here are 20,000 to 25,000 distinct CDR3 sequences, around 15% observed once, and the top ten hold about 31%. The specimen comprised lung tumor tissue, sampled at surgery. The receptor set was obtained from a female donor with early-stage non-small cell lung cancer. The CDR3 runs from the conserved cysteine through the conserved F or W. Fields, in order: V gene, D gene, J gene, clone size, CDR3 protein, CDR3 DNA. D genes are given only for firm matches. Only some rows state a clone size, as once, few, many or a class for expanded clones.

>TRBV5-4|TRBD2|TRBJ2-2|many
CASRVRSGTSEAGELFF
TGTGCCAGCAGGGTACGTTCCGGGACTAGCGAGGCCGGGGAGCTGTTTTTT
>TRBV5-1|TRBD2|TRBJ2-1|few
CASSPLADSYNEQFF
TGCGCCAGCAGCCCACTAGCGGACTCCTACAATGAGCAGTTCTTC
>TRBV4-2|TRBD2|TRBJ2-5|.
CASSQTSVQETQYF
TGTGCCAGCAGCCAGACTAGCGTCCAAGAGACCCAGTACTTC
>TRBV7-9|TRBD1|TRBJ2-1|few
CASSLAGGEGEQFF
TGTGCCAGCAGCTTAGCAGGGGGCGAGGGTGAGCAGTTCTTC
>TRBV6-1|.|TRBJ2-3|few
CASSEPGVADTQYF
TGTGCCAGCAGTGAACCAGGGGTTGCAGATACGCAGTATTTT
>TRBV7-9|TRBD2|TRBJ2-1|.
CASSLGVAGVIYNEQFF
TGTGCCAGCAGCTTAGGCGTAGCGGGAGTCATTTACAATGAGCAGTTCTTC
>TRBV27|TRBD2|TRBJ2-1|few
CASGGLAANTSYNEQFF
TGTGCCAGCGGCGGACTAGCGGCCAACACCTCCTACAATGAGCAGTTCTTC
>TRBV20-1|.|TRBJ2-7|many
CSARLPLALTYEQYF
TGCAGTGCTAGACTGCCGCTAGCGCTGACCTACGAGCAGTACTTC
>TRBV6-1|.|TRBJ2-3|.
CASSEAPRGRPRTDTQYF
TGTGCCAGCAGTGAAGCGCCTCGTGGAAGGCCGAGGACAGATACGCAGTATTTT
>TRBV29-1|TRBD2|TRBJ2-1|few
CSASRTSPLSYNEQFF
TGCAGCGCCTCACGGACTAGTCCGCTCTCCTACAATGAGCAGTTCTTC
>TRBV6-1|TRBD1|TRBJ2-3|.
CASIRDRGRDTQYF
TGTGCCAGCATTAGGGACAGGGGGCGGGATACGCAGTATTTT
>TRBV12-3/TRBV12-4|.|TRBJ2-1|few
CASSPQGEQFF
TGTGCCAGCAGTCCCCAGGGCGAGCAGTTCTTC
>TRBV9|TRBD2|TRBJ2-5|.
CASSPWTSPYETQYF
TGTGCCAGCAGCCCCTGGACTAGTCCGTATGAGACCCAGTACTTC
>TRBV24-1|TRBD2|TRBJ2-1|.
CATSTRLAGAGEQFF
TGTGCCACCAGTACGCGACTAGCGGGAGCTGGTGAGCAGTTCTTC
>TRBV20-1|.|TRBJ2-5|many
CSARGSGRGVTQYF
TGCAGTGCTAGAGGGTCTGGGCGCGGGGTGACCCAGTACTTC
>TRBV4-2|TRBD2|TRBJ2-1|many
CASSLPPGGPVNEQFF
TGTGCCAGCAGCCTCCCTCCGGGGGGGCCGGTTAATGAGCAGTTCTTC
>TRBV6-5|.|TRBJ1-1|many
CASSETTGENTEAFF
TGTGCCAGCAGTGAGACGACAGGAGAGAACACTGAAGCTTTCTTT
>TRBV7-3|.|TRBJ2-3|.
CASSGTGFTDTQYF
TGTGCCAGCAGCGGAACAGGGTTTACAGATACGCAGTATTTT
>TRBV5-1|TRBD2|TRBJ2-1|many
CASSLRASGIFNEQFF
TGCGCCAGCAGCTTACGGGCTAGCGGGATATTCAATGAGCAGTTCTTC
>TRBV12-3/TRBV12-4|.|TRBJ2-3|few
CASSEVDGYPTDTQYF
TGTGCCAGCAGCGAGGTGGACGGTTATCCCACAGATACGCAGTATTTT
>TRBV5-6|.|TRBJ2-7|many
CASSSGFWSYEQYF
TGTGCCAGCAGCTCGGGTTTTTGGTCCTACGAGCAGTACTTC
>TRBV6-6|.|TRBJ2-2|.
CASRPTGEGAGELFF
TGTGCCAGCAGGCCGACAGGGGAGGGTGCCGGGGAGCTGTTTTTT
>TRBV3-1|TRBD2|TRBJ2-3|many
CASSHLLAGGDTQYF
TGTGCCAGCAGCCATCTACTAGCGGGAGGAGATACGCAGTATTTT
>TRBV27|TRBD2|TRBJ2-5|.
CASSFLAGEVETQYF
TGTGCCAGCAGTTTTCTAGCGGGAGAGGTAGAGACCCAGTACTTC
>TRBV20-1|.|TRBJ2-1|few
CSARDGRVGFF
TGCAGTGCTAGAGATGGACGGGTTGGGTTCTTC
>TRBV3-1|.|TRBJ2-7|.
CASSLELGHSYEQYF
TGTGCCAGCAGCCTTGAGTTGGGACACTCCTACGAGCAGTACTTC
>TRBV7-9|.|TRBJ1-2|medium-sized
CASRDSLSYGYTF
TGTGCCAGCAGGGACAGTCTTTCCTATGGCTACACCTTC
>TRBV7-9|.|TRBJ2-5|once
CASSPERYQETQYF
TGTGCCAGCAGCCCGGAAAGGTACCAAGAGACCCAGTACTTC
>TRBV20-1|TRBD2|TRBJ2-1|many
CSARDLGGRDNEQFF
TGCAGTGCTAGAGATCTGGGCGGGAGGGACAATGAGCAGTTCTTC
>TRBV20-1|.|TRBJ1-5|many
CSASRGAATDQPQHF
TGCAGTGCTAGTCGCGGCGCAGCTACGGATCAGCCCCAGCATTTT
>TRBV28|.|TRBJ2-5|few
CASSREETQYF
TGTGCCAGCAGTAGAGAAGAGACCCAGTACTTC
>TRBV20-1|.|TRBJ1-3|many
CSASPGNTIYF
TGCAGTGCTAGCCCTGGAAACACCATATATTTT
>TRBV5-1|.|TRBJ2-7|many
CASSLARSYEQYF
TGCGCCAGCAGCTTGGCCAGGAGTTACGAGCAGTACTTC
>TRBV7-9|TRBD2|TRBJ2-3|.
CASSSAGGFADTQYF
TGTGCCAGCAGCTCAGCGGGAGGGTTCGCAGATACGCAGTATTTT
>TRBV20-1|TRBD1|TRBJ2-1|many
CRAGTGANNEQFF
TGCAGGGCCGGGACAGGGGCCAACAATGAGCAGTTCTTC
>TRBV20-1|.|TRBJ2-2|.
CSASGPGTGELFF
TGCAGTGCTAGCGGGCCAGGGACCGGGGAGCTGTTTTTT
>TRBV5-1|.|TRBJ2-1|many
CASSLYNEQFF
TGCGCCAGCAGCTTGTACAATGAGCAGTTCTTC
>TRBV9|.|TRBJ2-1|.
CASSEDSPPYNEQFF
TGTGCCAGCAGCGAGGACTCACCTCCCTACAATGAGCAGTTCTTC
>TRBV3-1|.|TRBJ2-5|.
CASSQRTSIQETQYF
TGTGCCAGCAGCCAACGGACTTCGATCCAAGAGACCCAGTACTTC
>TRBV2|.|TRBJ2-7|many
CASIPGRDTYEQYF
TGTGCCAGCATCCCGGGCCGGGACACCTACGAGCAGTACTTC
>TRBV18|.|TRBJ2-2|few
CASSPGTHFTGELFF
TGTGCCAGCTCACCGGGGACACACTTCACCGGGGAGCTGTTTTTT
>TRBV5-4|TRBD2|TRBJ2-3|.
CASSFLGLATSTDTQYF
TGTGCCAGCAGCTTCCTGGGACTAGCGACCAGCACAGATACGCAGTATTTT
>TRBV27|TRBD1|TRBJ2-7|many
CASSQTGTGFPYEQYF
TGTGCCAGCAGTCAGACCGGGACAGGGTTTCCCTACGAGCAGTACTTC
>TRBV27|.|TRBJ2-7|few
CASSHPAGAMYEQYF
TGTGCCAGCAGTCACCCGGCGGGGGCGATGTACGAGCAGTACTTC
>TRBV28|TRBD1|TRBJ2-5|.
CASSSHDRGQETQYF
TGTGCCAGCAGTTCCCATGACAGGGGTCAAGAGACCCAGTACTTC
>TRBV6-6|.|TRBJ2-3|medium-sized
CASSSGTPGPGDTQYF
TGTGCCAGCAGTTCCGGGACTCCGGGCCCGGGAGATACGCAGTATTTT
>TRBV6-2/TRBV6-3|TRBD2|TRBJ2-1|.
CASSTGTSGRASGEQFF
TGTGCCAGCAGTACCGGGACTAGCGGGAGGGCCTCAGGTGAGCAGTTCTTC
>TRBV6-1|TRBD1|TRBJ1-4|once
CASSRQGGDEKLFF
TGTGCCAGCAGTCGACAGGGCGGGGATGAAAAACTGTTTTTT
>TRBV7-7|TRBD2|TRBJ2-1|many
CASSPTSGGRNEQFF
TGTGCCAGCAGCCCGACTAGCGGAGGGCGCAATGAGCAGTTCTTC
>TRBV6-1|TRBD2|TRBJ2-5|.
CASTWGGFGETQYF
TGTGCCAGCACCTGGGGGGGGTTCGGAGAGACCCAGTACTTC
>TRBV20-1|.|TRBJ2-1|many
CSARDPGRGANEQFF
TGCAGTGCTAGAGATCCGGGACGAGGGGCCAATGAGCAGTTCTTC
>TRBV4-1|.|TRBJ2-4|many
CASSRRALPDRGQSIQYF
TGCGCCAGCAGCCGCCGAGCGCTTCCCGACCGGGGCCAAAGCATTCAGTACTTC
>TRBV24-1|.|TRBJ2-3|many
CATSAGSDTQYF
TGTGCCACCAGTGCAGGGTCAGATACGCAGTATTTT
>TRBV2|TRBD2|TRBJ2-7|.
CASSPGLASYEQYF
TGTGCCAGCAGCCCGGGACTAGCGTCTTACGAGCAGTACTTC
>TRBV6-1|TRBD1|TRBJ2-1|once
CAGRDSDYNEQFF
TGTGCCGGCCGGGACAGCGACTACAATGAGCAGTTCTTC
>TRBV20-1|TRBD1|TRBJ2-7|many
CSARPGTGWSYEQYF
TGCAGTGCTAGACCCGGGACAGGATGGTCCTACGAGCAGTACTTC
>TRBV5-1|.|TRBJ2-3|.
CASRISGSTDTQYF
TGCGCCAGCAGGATAAGCGGAAGCACAGATACGCAGTATTTT
>TRBV7-8|TRBD2|TRBJ2-3|many
CASSPRLAGGTDTQYF
TGTGCCAGCAGCCCGAGACTAGCGGGGGGCACAGATACGCAGTATTTT
>TRBV5-1|.|TRBJ2-1|few
CASSLGPGNEQFF
TGCGCCAGCAGCTTAGGTCCGGGCAATGAGCAGTTCTTC
>TRBV6-6|.|TRBJ2-7|.
CASSVQGYEQYF
TGTGCCAGCAGTGTACAGGGCTACGAGCAGTACTTC